These 25 T cell receptor beta chains came from one sample sequenced in a study of blood T cell repertoires in COVID-19. TCRdb keeps only in-frame clones here, not all; method: immunoSEQ multiplex PCR. The sample holds about 140,000 clones, around 80% seen once. The sequenced material came from peripheral blood. These TCRs come from an elderly man with acute or convalescent COVID-19.

The rearrangement links TRBV12-3 or TRBV12-4 to TRBJ2-2; D uncertain. Trimming took 1 base from V and 7 from J, leaving 7 bases between them. This CDR3 comprises 13 residues. The CDR3 bases are TGTGCCAGCAGTTTAGGCCGGAGCGGGGAGCTGTTTTTT. Protein sequence: CASSLGRSGELFF.

The CDR3 DNA follows: TGTGCCAGCAGTTCCCGACGGGGCGGGGGGTATCGGACCCAGTACTTC. Its translation is CASSSRRGGGYRTQYF. This chain uses TRBV28 with TRBJ2-5; 8 bases are a match to TRBD2. Germline CDR1 reads MDHEN; CDR2 reads SYDVKM. J gave up 7 bases and V 4 bases, and 14 bases lay outside the gene matches. The CDR3 extends over 16 amino acids.

The V gene is TRBV19, the J gene TRBJ1-1, with D perhaps TRBD1 (6 bases). CDR1 and CDR2 from the germline V gene are LNHDA and SQIVND (reference sequence). This CDR3 comprises 15 residues. V dropped 6 bases and J dropped 4 bases, with 18 bases sitting between them. The CDR3 DNA sequence: TGTGCCAGTAGCCCCTTCGCAGGGGCGAGCACTGAAGCTTTCTTT. It translates to CASSPFAGASTEAFF.

The chain uses TRBV4-3 and TRBJ2-3, with TRBD1 matching 9 bases. CDR1 and CDR2 (germline): LGHNA, YSLEER. CDR3 length: 17 amino acids. V lost 0 bases, J lost 3 bases, and 7 bases stayed unmatched. As DNA, the CDR3 is TGCGCCAGCAGCCAAGATCACTTGGACAGGGGAACAGATACGCAGTATTTT. It codes for CASSQDHLDRGTDTQYF.

V usage is TRBV10-2 and J usage is TRBJ2-3; 9 bases align to TRBD2. The J segment lost 6 bases and the V segment lost 6 bases, leaving 22 bases of the junction unmatched. The CDR3 has 19 residues. Germline CDR1 and CDR2: WSHSY and SAAADI. The CDR3 DNA follows: TGCGCCAGCAGGCTCAGCGGGGGGTCTGTAGGGTCATTTTGGGATACGCAGTATTTT. This sequence encodes CASRLSGGSVGSFWDTQYF.

The chain is built from TRBV3-1 (or the pseudogene TRBV3-2) and TRBJ2-5, with D tentatively TRBD1 (5 bases). The J call may not be correct, given that the DNA end is closer to TRBJ2-7. This CDR3 is 13 amino acids long. Germline CDR1 and CDR2: LGHDT and YNNKEL (reference sequence). CDR3 DNA: TGTGCCAGCAGCCAAGCAGGGCTCGCCGAGCAGTACTTC. Amino acid sequence: CASSQAGLAEQYF.

The chain joins TRBV6-4 to TRBJ1-4; D not certain. Germline V lookup: CDR1 MRHNA, CDR2 SNTAGT. With 4 bases removed from V and 7 bases from J, the gap between germline ends came to 10 bases. The CDR3 contains 13 residues. CDR3 in amino acids: CASSASRGEKLFF. In DNA, the CDR3 is TGTGCCAGCAGTGCGAGTAGAGGTGAAAAACTGTTTTTT.

The V and J genes are TRBV15 and TRBJ2-3; 7 bases line up with TRBD1. The germline V gene encodes CDR1 LNHNV and CDR2 YYDKDF (reference sequence). The CDR3 loop spans 16 amino acids. V lost 3 bases and J lost 0; bases outside the gene matches: 6. DNA for the CDR3: TGTGCCACCAGCAGTCGGGACAGTCGTAGCACAGATACGCAGTATTTT. Residues: CATSSRDSRSTDTQYF.

The rearrangement uses TRBV19 and TRBJ1-2, with D perhaps TRBD1 (5 bases). CDR1 is LNHDA and CDR2 is SQIVND in the germline V gene (reference sequence). This CDR3 spans 13 amino acids. The germline V and J ends were trimmed by 4 bases and 4 bases, with 10 bases remaining between them. This chain's CDR3 is CASSRWGPYGYTF. The CDR3 DNA follows: TGTGCCAGTAGTAGGTGGGGCCCCTATGGCTACACCTTC.

This sequence joins TRBV2 and TRBJ1-6, with D uncertain. This CDR3 contains 15 residues. CDR1 is SNHLY, CDR2 FYNNEI, per germline. Trimming stripped 1 base from V and 8 bases from J, with 12 bases between. CDR3 loop: CASSEEGALDSPLHF. CDR3 coding DNA: TGTGCCAGCAGTGAAGAGGGAGCTCTAGATTCACCCCTCCACTTT.

The chain links TRBV7-2 to TRBJ2-7; 8 nucleotides align to TRBD1. Looked up from germline, CDR1 is SGHTA and CDR2 is FQGNSA. With 2 bases clipped from V and 0 bases from J, the junction kept 9 bases outside the gene matches. The CDR3 length is 17 residues. CDR3 region: CASSLKRQGPSSYEQYF. CDR3 coding DNA: TGTGCCAGCAGCTTAAAGAGACAGGGGCCCAGCTCCTACGAGCAGTACTTC.

The chain joins TRBV6-5 to TRBJ1-6; D is perhaps TRBD1 (6 bases). V lost 6 bases and J 7 bases, leaving 16 bases between the germline ends. CDR1 MNHEY and CDR2 SVGAGI come from the germline V gene. The CDR3 runs 15 residues. This CDR3 is CASSRLRGGNSPLHF. CDR3 DNA sequence: TGTGCCAGCAGCCGCCTCAGGGGTGGGAATTCACCCCTCCACTTT.

The chain couples TRBV5-1 to TRBJ1-4, with D maybe TRBD1 (5 bases). Germline values: CDR1 SGHRS, CDR2 YFSETQ. V was trimmed by 0 bases and J by 8 bases, leaving 14 bases between them. CDR3 length: 15 residues. DNA for the CDR3: TGCGCCAGCAGCTTGGAAGCAGGGCCGGAAGAAAAACTGTTTTTT. Its translation: CASSLEAGPEEKLFF.

The chain joins TRBV7-9 to TRBJ2-5; 10 bases align to TRBD2. V shed 4 bases, J shed 3 bases, and the junction held 5 bases outside the gene matches. Germline V gene sequence: CDR1 SEHNR, CDR2 FQNEAQ (reference sequence). The CDR3 is made up of 15 amino acids. CDR3 nucleotide sequence: TGTGCCAGCAGCTGGGGCCTAGCGGGGGAAGAGACCCAGTACTTC. Translated, it gives CASSWGLAGEETQYF.

This chain joins TRBV29-1 and TRBJ2-5; maybe TRBD1 (5 bases). CDR1 is SQVTM, CDR2 ANQGSEA, per germline. V was trimmed by 6 bases and J by 5 bases, leaving 13 bases between them. This CDR3 comprises 12 residues. The CDR3 reads CSVSRAEETQYF. DNA of the CDR3: TGCAGCGTCTCCAGGGCGGAGGAGACCCAGTACTTC.

This clone was observed a handful of times. The chain has TRBV29-1 and TRBJ2-5; 7 nucleotides align to TRBD2. V was pared by 2 bases and J by 2 bases, with 2 bases of the junction left unmatched. Germline V lookup: CDR1 SQVTM, CDR2 ANQGSEA. The CDR3 covers 13 residues. The CDR3 DNA reads as TGCAGCGTTGAACTAGCGGAACAAGAGACCCAGTACTTC. Protein product: CSVELAEQETQYF.

This clone is a singleton in its sample. Written as DNA, the CDR3 is TGTGCCAGCAGCCACGGACCGGGACAAGCCACTGAAGCTTTCTTT. Protein: CASSHGPGQATEAFF. The chain combines TRBV3-1 (or the pseudogene TRBV3-2) with TRBJ1-1, with a weak D call TRBD1 (6 bases). The V and J ends lost 3 bases and 4 bases respectively, with 15 bases between them. This CDR3 comprises 15 residues. Germline V lookup: CDR1 LGHDT, CDR2 YNNKEL (reference sequence).

The V and J genes are TRBV18 and TRBJ1-6, with 8 nucleotides matching TRBD1. This CDR3 has 15 residues. V was clipped by 6 bases and J by 8 bases; unmatched bases: 9. CDR1 is KGHSH and CDR2 is LQKENI in the germline V gene. For the CDR3, the DNA is TGTGCCAGCTCTGTCCTGACAGGGGAGGATTCACCCCTCCACTTT. Its translation is CASSVLTGEDSPLHF.

The chain uses TRBV5-4 and TRBJ1-1; 7 bases are shared with TRBD1. The CDR3 consists of 14 residues. CDR1 is SGHNT, CDR2 YYREEE, per germline (reference sequence). V shed 4 bases, J shed 1 base, and the junction held 4 bases outside the gene matches. CDR3 loop: CASSTGQPNTEAFF. CDR3 nucleotide sequence: TGTGCCAGCAGCACGGGACAGCCGAACACTGAAGCTTTCTTT.

The V call is TRBV28, the J call TRBJ1-1, with 9 bases that match TRBD1. Germline loops: CDR1 MDHEN, CDR2 SYDVKM. The CDR3 is 15 amino acids. V was pared by 6 bases and J by 6 bases, with 11 bases of the junction left unmatched. CDR3 sequence: CASRPGTGSFAEAFF. DNA for the CDR3: TGTGCCAGCAGGCCAGGGACAGGGAGTTTCGCTGAAGCTTTCTTT.

The V gene is TRBV18, the J gene TRBJ1-1, with unresolved D. The ends were cut back, 1 base at V and 1 base at J, with 10 bases in the middle. The CDR3 consists of 15 residues. CDR1 is KGHSH, CDR2 LQKENI, per germline. CDR3 nucleotide sequence: TGTGCCAGCTCACCACGAGGGCCCGGGAACACTGAAGCTTTCTTT. This encodes CASSPRGPGNTEAFF.

The V and J genes are TRBV20-1 and TRBJ2-7; TRBD1 aligns across 9 bases. This CDR3 comprises 14 residues. Germline assignment: CDR1 DFQATT and CDR2 SNEGSKA (reference sequence). V trimming: 3 bases; J trimming: 6 bases; junction bases outside the gene matches: 9. CDR3 bases: TGCAGTGCTAGTGCCGGGACAGGGATCGGCGAGCAGTACTTC. As protein: CSASAGTGIGEQYF.

The table lists this clone with a count of one. This chain links TRBV4-2 with TRBJ1-5; D is possibly TRBD1 (5 bases). Trimming left V 3 bases short and J 4 bases short, with 19 bases between. The germline V gene encodes CDR1 LGHNA and CDR2 YNFKEQ. This CDR3 contains 17 residues. The CDR3 DNA follows: TGTGCCAGCAGCCAGGACGACAGAAGGGGAATTAATCAGCCCCAGCATTTT. Translating it yields CASSQDDRRGINQPQHF.

The sample holds many counts of this clone. V and J are TRBV7-2 and TRBJ1-6; D is undetermined. V dropped 5 bases and J dropped 3 bases, with 8 bases sitting between them. The V gene's germline CDR1 is SGHTA and CDR2 FQGNSA. The CDR3 covers 14 residues. The CDR3 protein is CASSLGSYNSPLHF. DNA for the CDR3: TGTGCCAGCAGCCTCGGTAGCTATAATTCACCCCTCCACTTT.

This clone was detected only a few times. V usage is TRBV5-1 and J usage is TRBJ2-1; 9 nucleotides align to TRBD2. The CDR3 extends over 15 amino acids. The J segment lost 4 bases and the V segment lost 4 bases, leaving 6 bases of the junction unmatched. Germline V gives CDR1 SGHRS, CDR2 YFSETQ. The CDR3 bases are TGCGCCAGCAGCGTGCGGGGGGGCAGTTACAATGAGCAGTTCTTC. It encodes CASSVRGGSYNEQFF.